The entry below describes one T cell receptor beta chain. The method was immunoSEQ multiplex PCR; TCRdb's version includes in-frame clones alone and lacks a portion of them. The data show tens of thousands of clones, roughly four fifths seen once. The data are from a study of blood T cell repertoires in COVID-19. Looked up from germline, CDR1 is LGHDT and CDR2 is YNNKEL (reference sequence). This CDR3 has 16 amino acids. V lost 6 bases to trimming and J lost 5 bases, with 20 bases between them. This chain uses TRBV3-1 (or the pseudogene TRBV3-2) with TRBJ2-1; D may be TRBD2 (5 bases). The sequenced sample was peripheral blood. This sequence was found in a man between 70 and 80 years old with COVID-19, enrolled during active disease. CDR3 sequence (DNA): TGTGCCAGCAGGCCAATCCTAGTAGCGTCTCACAATGAGCAGTTCTTC. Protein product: CASRPILVASHNEQFF.